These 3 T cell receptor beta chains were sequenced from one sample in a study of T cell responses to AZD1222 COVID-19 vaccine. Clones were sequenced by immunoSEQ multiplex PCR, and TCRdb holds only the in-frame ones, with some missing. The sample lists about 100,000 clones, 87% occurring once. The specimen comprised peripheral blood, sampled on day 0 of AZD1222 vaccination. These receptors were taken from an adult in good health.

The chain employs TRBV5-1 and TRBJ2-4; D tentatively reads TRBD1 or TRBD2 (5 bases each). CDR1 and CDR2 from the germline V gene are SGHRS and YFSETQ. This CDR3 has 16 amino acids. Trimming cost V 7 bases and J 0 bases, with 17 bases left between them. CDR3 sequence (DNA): TGCGCCAGCCGCTCGGATGGGACCCTAGCCAAAAACATTCAGTACTTC. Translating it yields CASRSDGTLAKNIQYF.

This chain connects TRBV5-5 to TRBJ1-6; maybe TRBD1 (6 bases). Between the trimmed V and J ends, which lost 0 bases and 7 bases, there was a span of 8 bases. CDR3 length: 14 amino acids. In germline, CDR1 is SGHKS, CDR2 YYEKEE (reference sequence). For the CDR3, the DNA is TGTGCCAGCAGCTTGGGAGGGGGGAATTCACCCCTCCACTTT. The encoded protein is CASSLGGGNSPLHF.

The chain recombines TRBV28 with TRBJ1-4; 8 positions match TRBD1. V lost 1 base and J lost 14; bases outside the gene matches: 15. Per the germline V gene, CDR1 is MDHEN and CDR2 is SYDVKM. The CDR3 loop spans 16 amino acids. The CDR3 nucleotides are TGTGCCAGCAGTTTATATGGTCAGGGGGCGATCAGAGGGCTGTTTTTT. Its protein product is CASSLYGQGAIRGLFF.